This T cell receptor (beta chain) is drawn from a study of T cell changes during pregnancy in multiple sclerosis. Losses at the gene ends were 3 bases for V and 0 bases for J; bases not matched to a gene: 2. The germline gives CDR1 MNHNY, CDR2 SVGAGI (reference sequence). The CDR3 spans 16 residues. Here immunoSEQ multiplex PCR was the method, and the copy in TCRdb shows in-frame clones only, minus some. The sample consists of approximately 40,000 clones, approximately 90% of them appearing once. The rearrangement links TRBV6-6 to TRBJ2-1; 10 nucleotides line up with TRBD2. The material was CD4+ T cells from peripheral blood mononuclear cells, obtained in the first trimester of pregnancy. The sequence derives from a female donor with multiple sclerosis, enrolled in a pregnancy study. CDR3 residues: CASSYSSGSSYNEQFF. The DNA of the CDR3 is TGTGCCAGCAGTTATTCTAGCGGGAGCTCCTACAATGAGCAGTTCTTC.